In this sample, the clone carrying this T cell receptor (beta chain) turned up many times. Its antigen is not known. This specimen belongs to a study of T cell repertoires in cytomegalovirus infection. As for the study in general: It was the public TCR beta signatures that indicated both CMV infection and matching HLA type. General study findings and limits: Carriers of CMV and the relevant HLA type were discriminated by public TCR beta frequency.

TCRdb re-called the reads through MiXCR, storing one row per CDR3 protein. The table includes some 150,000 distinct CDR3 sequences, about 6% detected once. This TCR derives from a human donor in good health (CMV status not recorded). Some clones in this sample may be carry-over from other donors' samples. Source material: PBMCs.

Here the CDR3 DNA reads TGTGCCAGCAGCCCCGACTACAGCTACAATGAGCAGTTCTTC. It specifies CASSPDYSYNEQFF. The chain couples TRBV12-3 or TRBV12-4 to TRBJ2-1; the D gene is possibly TRBD2 (5 bases). Trimming left V 6 bases short and J 3 bases short, with 12 bases between. The CDR3 is 14 residues long.